The rows below give T cell receptor beta chains drawn from one sample of a study of blood T cell repertoires in COVID-19. The repertoire was sequenced with immunoSEQ multiplex PCR; TCRdb's copy has only in-frame clones and lacks some. This table holds approximately 470,000 clones, approximately 90% found once. The sequencing input was PBMCs or T cells enriched from blood (not recorded which). The receptor source for this set is a woman younger than 30 who had recovered from COVID-19. Each CDR3 is given with its conserved first and last residue. D genes are given only for firm matches.

d_call v_call cdr3_aa
- TRBV5-5 CASSLVERVNTEAFF
- TRBV4-1 CASSLPEGKQFF
- TRBV5-1 CASSLTDPSTDTQYF
TRBD1 TRBV10-3 CAISDNRGQSPLHF
- TRBV6-6 CASSLRLAGETQYF
- TRBV5-1 CASSRDPGGGDAFF
TRBD2 TRBV7-7 CASSPWTSGGAKTQYF
- TRBV15 CATSRGSPDGVFF
TRBD1 TRBV28 CASSTGGAYYNSPLHF
TRBD1 TRBV11-2 CASSPRQGKLFF
- TRBV5-8 CASSLGQANSPLHF
- TRBV4-1 CASSQGQGDTEAFF
- TRBV11-2 CASSAHQDSSGGYTF